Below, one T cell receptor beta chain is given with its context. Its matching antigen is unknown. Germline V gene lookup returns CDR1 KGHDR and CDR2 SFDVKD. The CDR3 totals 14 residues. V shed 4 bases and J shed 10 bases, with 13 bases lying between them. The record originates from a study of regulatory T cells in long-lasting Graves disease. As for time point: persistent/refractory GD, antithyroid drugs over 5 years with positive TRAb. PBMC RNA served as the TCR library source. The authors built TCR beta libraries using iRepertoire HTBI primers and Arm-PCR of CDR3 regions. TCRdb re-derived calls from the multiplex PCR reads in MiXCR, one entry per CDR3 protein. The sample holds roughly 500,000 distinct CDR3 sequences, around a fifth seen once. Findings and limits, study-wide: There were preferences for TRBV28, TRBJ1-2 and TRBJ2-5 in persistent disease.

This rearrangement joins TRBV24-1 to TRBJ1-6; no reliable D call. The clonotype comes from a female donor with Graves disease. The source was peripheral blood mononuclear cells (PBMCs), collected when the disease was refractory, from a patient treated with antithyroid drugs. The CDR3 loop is CATSDNQPGSPLHF. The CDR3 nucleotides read TGTGCCACCAGTGACAACCAGCCGGGGTCACCCCTCCACTTT.